The clone carrying this TCR beta chain was seen many times. The antigen is undetermined. The CDR3 runs 14 residues. From germline, CDR1 is SGHTA and CDR2 FQGNSA. V lost 0 bases, J lost 7 bases, and 4 bases stayed unmatched. RNA transcripts served as the template for amplifying TCR beta CDR3 regions. In the first-round RT-PCR of the TCR CDR3, the HTBI primer set was used. TCRdb independently ran MiXCR on the multiplex PCR reads; one entry per CDR3 protein. The sample lists 600,000 or so distinct CDR3 sequences, about 45% occurring once. This specimen belongs to a study of T cells in Graves' hyperthyroidism and ophthalmopathy. Study conclusions and caveats: Model output signaled ophthalmopathy a median 6.5 months ahead of onset.

No progression to ophthalmopathy during 18 months of follow-up defined stable disease. Specimen: peripheral blood or thyroid tissue (not recorded which). The receptor's source is a woman aged 18-35 years with Graves' hyperthyroidism. This chain joins TRBV7-2 and TRBJ2-7; 9 nucleotides align to TRBD2. The CDR3 is CASSLASGSGEQYF. CDR3 coding DNA: TGTGCCAGCAGCTTAGCTAGCGGGAGTGGGGAGCAGTACTTC.